These T cell receptor beta chains were read from a single sample in a study of beta chain features in type 1 diabetes. Profiling relied on immunoSEQ multiplex PCR, and the TCRdb table lists in-frame clones only, not all of them. The sample lists under 500,000 clones, approximately 28% occurring once. Material: naive CD4+ T cells from blood. These receptors all stem from a young man in good health. Each CDR3 is given with its conserved first and last residue. Expanded clones get a size class; other rows say once, few or many, or leave the size out.

V gene	clone size	J gene	CDR3 protein
TRBV9	few	TRBJ2-5	CASSVAPSGQQETQYF
TRBV29-1	few	TRBJ2-1	CSVGGTSYNEQFF
TRBV11-2	NA	TRBJ2-7	CASSPSGAGEGAEQYF
TRBV30	NA	TRBJ2-2	CAWSVRRGGELFF
TRBV7-9	few	TRBJ2-2	CASSRVSEPGELFF
TRBV30	few	TRBJ2-7	CAWSHKGEQYF
TRBV29-1	few	TRBJ1-1	CSVENTSEAFF
TRBV11-3	NA	TRBJ2-1	CASSGPGENEQFF
TRBV4-1	NA	TRBJ2-1	CASSRTGYNEQFF
TRBV29-1	few	TRBJ1-2	CSVGYGGYTF
TRBV18	NA	TRBJ2-7	CASSPLEGYEQYF
TRBV2	few	TRBJ2-5	CASRGQQETQYF
TRBV14	NA	NA	CASSTQGRAYEQYF
TRBV2	NA	TRBJ1-1	CASSEGGPAATEAFF
TRBV14	NA	TRBJ2-5	CASSQSGRGETQYF
TRBV29-1	NA	TRBJ2-2	CSVGVTGELFF
TRBV9	NA	TRBJ1-5	CASSAGGLGDQPQHF
TRBV5-4	NA	TRBJ1-1	CASSLPLGQGETEAFF
TRBV7-3	few	TRBJ2-1	CASSLRGLAGATRNNEQFF
TRBV14	NA	TRBJ1-5	CASSQYRGLIQPQHF
TRBV11-2	NA	TRBJ2-1	CASSLGTGVINEQFF
TRBV4-2	NA	TRBJ2-7	CASSQEQGPYSYEQYF
TRBV6-4	NA	TRBJ2-1	CASSASGRNEQFF
TRBV2	NA	TRBJ2-5	CASSGTVIGQETQYF
TRBV7-9	NA	TRBJ2-7	CASTKAQLPHEQYF
TRBV29-1	NA	TRBJ1-2	CSVEAANYGYTF
TRBV9	few	TRBJ2-1	CASSVVGGRSGEQFF
TRBV30	NA	TRBJ1-1	CAWLTDRNTEAFF
TRBV18	few	TRBJ2-3	CASSPNTDTQYF
TRBV23-1	NA	TRBJ2-1	CASGTRANEQFF
TRBV9	few	TRBJ2-7	CASSVEEGYEQYF
TRBV7-2	few	TRBJ1-3	CASSLISGNTIYF
TRBV20-1	few	TRBJ2-7	CSAWQYYEQYF
TRBV25-1	few	TRBJ2-7	CASSDTGGPYEQYF
TRBV5-6	NA	TRBJ2-3	CASSLTGRDTQYF
TRBV6-5	NA	TRBJ2-4	CASSPTARGGIQYF
TRBV6-5	few	TRBJ2-4	CASRDRTGKNIQYF
TRBV4-3	NA	TRBJ2-1	CASSQSLAGVTYNEQFF
TRBV5-8	NA	TRBJ2-1	CASSPEPSSYNEQFF
TRBV30	NA	TRBJ2-5	CAWSVMGRGRAGGETQYF
TRBV30	NA	TRBJ2-3	CAWSPPGNHQYF
TRBV6-5	NA	TRBJ2-3	CASSYMRGRGDTQYF
TRBV25-1	few	TRBJ2-1	CASRSDVSSYNEQFF
TRBV7-9	few	TRBJ2-3	CASSSWDKGRVDTQYF
TRBV25-1	NA	TRBJ2-3	CASSEIGSVGDTQYF
TRBV7-2	few	TRBJ2-3	CASSPGAGTQYF
TRBV1	NA	TRBJ2-5	CTSSPGTQYF
TRBV28	NA	TRBJ2-1	CASRGTSGTHSSYNEQFF
TRBV7-2	NA	TRBJ2-3	CASSSTSGTDTQYF
TRBV30	NA	TRBJ2-5	CAWNGGTAQETQYF
TRBV30	NA	TRBJ2-7	CAWSQRRAAAEQYF